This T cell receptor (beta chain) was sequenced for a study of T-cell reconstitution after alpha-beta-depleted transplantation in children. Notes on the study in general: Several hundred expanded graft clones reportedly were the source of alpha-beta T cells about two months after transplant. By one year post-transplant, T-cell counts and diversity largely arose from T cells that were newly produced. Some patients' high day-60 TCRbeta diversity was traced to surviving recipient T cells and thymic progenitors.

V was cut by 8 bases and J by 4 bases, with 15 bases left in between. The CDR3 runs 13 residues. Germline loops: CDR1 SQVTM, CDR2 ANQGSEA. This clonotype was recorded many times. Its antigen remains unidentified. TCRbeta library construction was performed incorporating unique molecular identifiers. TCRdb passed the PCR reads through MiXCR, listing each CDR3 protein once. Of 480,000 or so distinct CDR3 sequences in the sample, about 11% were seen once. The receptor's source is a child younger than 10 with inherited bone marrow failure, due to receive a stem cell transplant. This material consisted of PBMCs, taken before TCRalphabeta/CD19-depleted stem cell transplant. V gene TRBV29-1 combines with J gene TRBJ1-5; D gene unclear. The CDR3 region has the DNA TGCAGCCCGTTAAGCGGCAGAAATCAGCCCCAGCATTTT. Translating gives CSPLSGRNQPQHF.